Following are 15 T cell receptor beta chains from one sample sequenced in a study of tumor and adjacent non-tumor tissue in lung cancer (dated by TCRdb to 2017 to 2018). The receptor library was made with multiplex PCR. Sequenced using an Illumina HiSeq 2500. TCRbeta libraries were constructed through three rounds of nested PCR with primers (Table S4) according to protocols adapted from ARM-PCR. The public sequencing data were trimmed at Q25 with fastp and processed into clonotypes with MiXCR by TCRdb, which kept only in-frame beta chains. Rows are unified per CDR3 protein, each entry keeping the most common DNA and genes. The sample profile shows roughly 150,000 distinct CDR3 sequences; about 71% of them were found once. The ten largest clones represent 15% to 20% of the sample. Bulk unsorted tissue served as the source for RNA extraction, and RNA quality was assessed using a NanoDrop ND-1000 and an Agilent 2100.

The sequenced sample was lung tumor tissue. These receptors were obtained from a man aged 55 to 70 with small cell lung cancer.

J is TRBJ2-1 and V is TRBV20-1; D possibly matches TRBD1 or TRBD2 (5 bases each). Germline V gene sequence: CDR1 DFQATT, CDR2 SNEGSKA (reference sequence). CDR3 length: 15 residues. CDR3 region: CIIKRVGTREGEQFF. DNA for the CDR3: TGCATTATCAAGAGGGTAGGGACCAGAGAGGGAGAGCAGTTCTTC.

Remarks on this clonotype: Given a much more abundant clone one base away, this may be a read error. As DNA, the CDR3 is TGTGCCGGTTCTACGGTTTCTAGAAACACCATATATTTT. Protein: CAGSTVSRNTIYF. The chain joins TRBV5-6 to TRBJ1-3, with no clear D. V was clipped by 10 bases and J by 5 bases, with 16 bases between them. This CDR3 contains 13 residues. Germline CDR1 reads SGHDT; CDR2 reads YYEEEE.

This clonotype has at least ten counts. This rearrangement joins TRBV20-1 to TRBJ2-2, with TRBD1 identical over 7 bases. The CDR3 is 16 residues long. After removal of 2 bases from V and 2 bases from J, the junction contained 8 bases not matched to a gene. Germline V lookup: CDR1 DFQATT, CDR2 SNEGSKA (reference sequence). Here the CDR3 reads CSARPTRGINTGELFF. CDR3 nucleotides: TGCAGTGCTAGACCGACCAGGGGGATTAACACCGGGGAGCTGTTTTTT.

This clonotype came up a few times. A much larger clonotype is one base distant, so this may be a read error. The rearrangement joins TRBV5-1 to TRBJ2-3, with TRBD2 matching 11 bases. CDR1 is SGHRS, CDR2 YFSETQ, per germline. V lost 0 bases, J lost 2 bases, and 5 bases stayed unmatched. The CDR3 totals 17 residues. CDR3 coding DNA: TGCGCCAGCAGCTTGGGACTAGCGGGAAGTAACACAGATACGCAGTATTTT. Its translation is CASSLGLAGSNTDTQYF.

Details on this clonotype: A much larger clonotype is one base distant, so this may be a read error. The CDR3 region is CASSQRQENSYEQYF. The DNA of the CDR3 is TGCGCCAGCAGCCAGCGACAGGAGAACTCCTACGAGCAGTACTTC. The chain links TRBV4-1 to TRBJ2-7; a possible D gene is TRBD1 (6 bases). The CDR3 runs to 15 residues. Trimming left V 3 bases short and J 0 bases short, with 12 bases between. CDR1 MGHRA and CDR2 YSYEKL come from the germline V gene.

Note on this clonotype: One end of the junction varies from germline; a read error may be responsible. The genes are TRBV11-3 and TRBJ2-2; D unclear. CDR3 length: 15 residues. Germline CDR1 is SGHNT and CDR2 is YENEEA. In DNA form, the CDR3 reads TGTGCGAGCAGCTTAGAGGACCACCTCACCGGGGAGCTGTTTTTT. Encoded protein: CASSLEDHLTGELFF.

Regarding this clonotype: The junction departs from germline at one end; a sequencing error may be responsible. The chain has TRBV12-3 or TRBV12-4 and TRBJ1-1; the match to TRBD1 covers 11 bases. The CDR3 length is 12 residues. In nucleotides, the CDR3 is TGTGCCAGCAGTTGGGACAGGGGGAGGACTTTCTTC. Amino acids: CASSWDRGRTFF.

The CDR3 protein is CSVSRGPEDQPQHF. CDR3 sequence (DNA): TGCAGCGTCTCCCGGGGCCCTGAGGATCAGCCCCAGCATTTT. The genes are TRBV29-1 and TRBJ1-5, with D perhaps matching TRBD1 (5 bases). The germline V and J ends were trimmed by 6 bases and 5 bases, with 17 bases remaining between them. Germline CDR1 SQVTM, CDR2 ANQGSEA. The CDR3 contains 14 residues.

A single count supports this clonotype. The J gene is TRBJ2-1, the V gene TRBV20-1, with D possibly TRBD2 on 5 matching bases. Germline V CDR1 and CDR2: DFQATT, SNEGSKA (reference sequence). V lost 3 bases and J lost 7, with 13 bases in between. The CDR3 is 13 residues long. This CDR3 reads CSASFETINEQFF. For the CDR3, the DNA is TGCAGTGCTAGTTTCGAGACTATAAATGAGCAGTTCTTC.

This clonotype has only one observation. An end of the junction does not agree with germline; a read error may underlie this. The chain uses TRBV11-2 and TRBJ2-1; D gene unclear. The length of the CDR3 is 13 residues. Germline CDR1 and CDR2: SGHAT and FQNNGV. The CDR3 loop reads CASSLGLDNEQFF. The CDR3 nucleotides read TGTGCCAGCAGCTTAGGTCTTGATAATGAACAGTTCTTC.

As for this clonotype: A much larger clone is a single base away; this may be a read error. This likely comes from a read error, as the CDR3 has no conserved phenylalanine or tryptophan at its end. The V and J genes are TRBV12-3 or TRBV12-4 and TRBJ1-5; the D is unclear. Trimming stripped 6 bases from V and 3 bases from J, with 9 bases between. The length of the CDR3 is 13 residues. The CDR3 coding sequence is TGTGCCAGCAGAGGAGACGACAATCAGCCCCAGCATTTA. This codes for CASRGDDNQPQHL.

On this clonotype itself: The CDR3 carries no conserved terminal phenylalanine or tryptophan, so it likely arises from a read error. V usage is TRBV11-2 and J usage is TRBJ2-2; unclear D gene. Trimming removed 2 bases from V and 3 bases from J, with 4 bases in between. The CDR3 extends over 13 amino acids. Per the germline V gene, CDR1 is SGHAT and CDR2 is FQNNGV. CDR3: CASSLSHTGELFS. CDR3 DNA: TGTGCCAGCAGCTTATCTCACACCGGGGAGCTGTTTTCT.

This clonotype rates as medium-sized. The chain carries TRBV12-3 or TRBV12-4 and TRBJ1-4; D gene unclear. The CDR3 runs 14 residues. The V and J ends lost 3 bases and 4 bases respectively, with 9 bases between them. CDR3 residues: CASSFAGVNEKLFF. The CDR3 DNA reads TGTGCCAGCAGTTTCGCGGGCGTTAATGAAAAACTGTTTTTT.

Many counts were recorded for this clonotype. The chain combines TRBV12-3 or TRBV12-4 with TRBJ2-2; no definite D call. V lost 1 base, J lost 6 bases, and 9 bases lay in between. The CDR3 loop spans 14 amino acids. CDR3 residues: CASSLGLVSGELFF. As DNA, the CDR3 is TGTGCCAGCAGTTTAGGGCTGGTATCCGGGGAGCTGTTTTTT.

In its sample, this clonotype was seen a few times. J is TRBJ2-1 and V is TRBV14; D is uncertain. This CDR3 is 13 amino acids long. Germline lookup yields CDR1 SGHDN and CDR2 FVKESK. V was pared by 4 bases and J by 4 bases, with 8 bases between. CDR3 loop: CASSPRLYNEQFF. CDR3 sequence (DNA): TGTGCCAGCAGCCCCCGACTTTACAATGAGCAGTTCTTC.